This T cell receptor beta chain was observed in a study of T cells in Graves' hyperthyroidism and ophthalmopathy. A lack of ophthalmopathy progression within 18 months defined stable Graves' hyperthyroidism. Authors of the study amplified TCR beta CDR3 regions from RNA transcripts. HTBI primers were employed in a first-round RT-PCR of the TCR CDR3. TCRdb independently ran MiXCR on the multiplex PCR reads; one entry per CDR3 protein. Counted here are a few hundred thousand distinct CDR3 sequences, around 20% occurring once; the ten biggest clones make up 26%. This CDR3 is built from 14 residues. Germline loops: CDR1 LGHNA, CDR2 YNFKEQ. With 1 base removed from V and 9 bases from J, the gap between germline ends came to 12 bases.

The V call is TRBV4-2, the J call TRBJ2-2; D unresolved. The specimen sequenced was blood. The sequence derives from a man younger than 35 with Graves' hyperthyroidism. The CDR3 here is CASSQGLVGRELFF. The CDR3 DNA reads TGTGCCAGCAGCCAAGGCCTCGTAGGGCGGGAGCTGTTTTTT.